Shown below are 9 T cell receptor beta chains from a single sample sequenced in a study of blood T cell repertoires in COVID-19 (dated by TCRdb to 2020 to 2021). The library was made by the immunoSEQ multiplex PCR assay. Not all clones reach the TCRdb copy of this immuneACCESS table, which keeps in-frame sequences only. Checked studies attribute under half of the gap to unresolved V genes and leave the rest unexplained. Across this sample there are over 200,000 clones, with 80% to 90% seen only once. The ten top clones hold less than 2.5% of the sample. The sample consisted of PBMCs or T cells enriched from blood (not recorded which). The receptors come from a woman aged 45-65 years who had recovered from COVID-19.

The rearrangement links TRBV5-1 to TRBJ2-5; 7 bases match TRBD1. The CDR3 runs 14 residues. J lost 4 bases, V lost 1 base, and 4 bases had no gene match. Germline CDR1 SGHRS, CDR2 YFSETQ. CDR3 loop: CASSLQQGLETQYF. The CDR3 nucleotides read TGCGCCAGCAGCTTGCAACAGGGGCTAGAGACCCAGTACTTC.

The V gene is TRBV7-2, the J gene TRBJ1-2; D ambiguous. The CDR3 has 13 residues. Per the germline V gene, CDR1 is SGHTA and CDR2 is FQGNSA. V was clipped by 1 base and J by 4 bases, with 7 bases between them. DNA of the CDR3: TGTGCCAGCAGCTTAGTATCCTTCTATGGCTACACCTTC. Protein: CASSLVSFYGYTF.

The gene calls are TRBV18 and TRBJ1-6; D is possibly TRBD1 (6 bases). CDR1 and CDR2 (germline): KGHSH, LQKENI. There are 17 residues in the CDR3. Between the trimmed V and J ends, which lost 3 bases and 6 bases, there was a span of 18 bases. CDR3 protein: CASSPELQGWGNSPLHF. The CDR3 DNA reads TGTGCCAGCTCACCGGAACTACAGGGCTGGGGTAATTCACCCCTCCACTTT.

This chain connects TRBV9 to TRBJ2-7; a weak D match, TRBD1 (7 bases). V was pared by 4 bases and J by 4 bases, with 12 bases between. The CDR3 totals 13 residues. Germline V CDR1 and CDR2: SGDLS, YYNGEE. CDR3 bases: TGTGCCAGCAGCCCAGGGGGGACTTACGAGCAGTACTTC. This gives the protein CASSPGGTYEQYF.

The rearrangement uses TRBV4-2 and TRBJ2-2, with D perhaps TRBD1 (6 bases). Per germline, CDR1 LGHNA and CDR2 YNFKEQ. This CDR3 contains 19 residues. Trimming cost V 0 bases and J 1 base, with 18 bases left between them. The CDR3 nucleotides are TGTGCCAGCAGCCAAGATCCAGTGGCAGGGGTCGTGAACACCGGGGAGCTGTTTTTT. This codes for CASSQDPVAGVVNTGELFF.

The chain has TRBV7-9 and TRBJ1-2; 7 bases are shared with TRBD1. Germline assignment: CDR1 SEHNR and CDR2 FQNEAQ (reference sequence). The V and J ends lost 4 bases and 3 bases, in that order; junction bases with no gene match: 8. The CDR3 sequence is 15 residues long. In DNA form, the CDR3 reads TGTGCCAGCAGCTCATCATCGGGACAGTACTATGGCTACACCTTC. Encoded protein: CASSSSSGQYYGYTF.

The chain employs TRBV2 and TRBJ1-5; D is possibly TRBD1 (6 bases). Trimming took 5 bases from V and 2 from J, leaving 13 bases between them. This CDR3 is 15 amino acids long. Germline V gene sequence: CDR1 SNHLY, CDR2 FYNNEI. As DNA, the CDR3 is TGTGCCAGCAGTCTAACAGGGAGTGGCAATCAGCCCCAGCATTTT. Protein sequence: CASSLTGSGNQPQHF.

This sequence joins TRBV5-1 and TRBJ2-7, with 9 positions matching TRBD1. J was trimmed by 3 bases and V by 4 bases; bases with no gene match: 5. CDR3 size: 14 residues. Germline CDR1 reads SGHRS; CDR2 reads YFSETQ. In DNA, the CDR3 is TGCGCCAGCAGCGCCGGGACAGGGATCTACGAGCAGTACTTC. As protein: CASSAGTGIYEQYF.

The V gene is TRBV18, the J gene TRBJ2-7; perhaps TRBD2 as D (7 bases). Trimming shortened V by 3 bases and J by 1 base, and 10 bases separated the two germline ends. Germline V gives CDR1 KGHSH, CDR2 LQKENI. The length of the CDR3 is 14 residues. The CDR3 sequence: CASSPGGRSYEQYF. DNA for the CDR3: TGTGCCAGCTCACCGGGGGGGCGGTCCTACGAGCAGTACTTC. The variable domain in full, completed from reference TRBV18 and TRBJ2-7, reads NAGVMQNPRHLVRRRGQEARLRCSPMKGHSHVYWYRQLPEEGLKFMVYLQKENIIDESGMPKERFSAEFPKEGPSILRIQQVVRGDSAAYFCASSPGGRSYEQYFGPGTRLTVT.